These 31 T cell receptor beta chains came from one sample sequenced in a study of blood T cell repertoires in COVID-19. TCRdb's copy holds only in-frame clones and misses some; the assay was immunoSEQ multiplex PCR. The sample has about 87,000 clones, about four fifths seen once; the top ten hold 2% to 2.5%. The specimen sequenced was peripheral blood. Receptors were obtained from a woman aged 70-85 years with acute or convalescent COVID-19.

This clone was seen once. The chain combines TRBV10-1 with TRBJ1-6; 9 bases agree with TRBD1. Unmatched junction bases numbered 7, after V lost 6 bases and J lost 10 bases. CDR1 is WNHNN, CDR2 SYGVQD, per germline (reference sequence). This CDR3 is 14 amino acids long. CDR3 amino acids: CASSAGQGISPLHF. In DNA, the CDR3 is TGCGCCAGCAGCGCGGGACAGGGAATCTCACCCCTCCACTTT.

The rearrangement links TRBV28 to TRBJ2-3; D unresolved. Looked up from germline, CDR1 is MDHEN and CDR2 is SYDVKM. V dropped 5 bases and J dropped 8 bases, with 8 bases sitting between them. The CDR3 is 11 amino acids. CDR3 sequence (DNA): TGTGCCAGCAGTCTGCGGTCTACGCAGTATTTT. Its translation is CASSLRSTQYF.

Note on this clone: Different DNA sequences within this sample yield the same CDR3. J is TRBJ1-1 and V is TRBV3-1 (or the pseudogene TRBV3-2); TRBD1 is a possible D gene (5 bases). CDR3 length equals 14 residues. Deletions cut 0 bases from V and 5 bases from J, with 10 bases between. CDR1 is LGHDT, CDR2 YNNKEL, per germline (reference sequence). CDR3 sequence reads: CASSQDWGGTEAFF. The CDR3 DNA follows: TGTGCCAGCAGCCAAGATTGGGGGGGAACTGAAGCTTTCTTT.

The chain links TRBV7-8 to TRBJ1-4; tentatively, D is TRBD1 (6 bases). Germline CDR1 SGHVS, CDR2 FQNEAQ. The CDR3 has 14 amino acids. The V end was cut by 4 bases, the J end by 7 bases, with 13 bases between. DNA for the CDR3: TGTGCCAGCAGCTCCTACAGGGAATCTGAAAAACTGTTTTTT. Its translation: CASSSYRESEKLFF.

The CDR3 loop reads CASSQDLGGGNIQYF. The CDR3 DNA reads TGTGCCAGCAGCCAAGATCTCGGGGGAGGAAACATTCAGTACTTC. The chain combines TRBV3-1 (or the pseudogene TRBV3-2) with TRBJ2-4, with a possible D match to TRBD2 (6 bases). CDR1 LGHDT and CDR2 YNNKEL come from the germline V gene (reference sequence). V gave up 0 bases and J gave up 6 bases, with 12 bases separating them. This CDR3 is built from 15 residues.

The gene calls are TRBV5-1 and TRBJ2-3; D perhaps matches TRBD1 (5 bases). The CDR3 is 15 amino acids. Trimming stripped 1 base from V and 4 bases from J, with 13 bases between. From germline, CDR1 is SGHRS and CDR2 YFSETQ. The CDR3 DNA reads TGCGCCAGCAGCTTGTCTTCAGGGTCGGCAGATACGCAGTATTTT. It specifies CASSLSSGSADTQYF.

J is TRBJ1-2 and V is TRBV28; the match to TRBD1 covers 9 bases. After removal of 6 bases from V and 7 bases from J, the junction contained 12 bases not matched to a gene. The CDR3 loop spans 15 amino acids. In germline, CDR1 is MDHEN, CDR2 SYDVKM. CDR3 loop: CASSPQTGGLGGYTF. The CDR3 DNA follows: TGTGCCAGCAGCCCGCAGACAGGGGGGCTTGGTGGCTACACCTTC.

This rearrangement joins TRBV2 to TRBJ1-5; maybe TRBD1 (5 bases). The V and J ends lost 6 bases and 7 bases respectively, with 13 bases between them. Germline loops: CDR1 SNHLY, CDR2 FYNNEI. CDR3 length equals 13 residues. CDR3 nucleotides: TGTGCCAGCAGAACAGGTTGGGAACAGCCCCAGCATTTT. Its translation is CASRTGWEQPQHF.

This clone is a singleton in its sample. The chain carries TRBV27 and TRBJ1-6, with TRBD1 matching 7 bases. V lost 6 bases to trimming and J lost 7 bases; unmatched junction nucleotides: 6. The CDR3 is 14 amino acids. From germline, CDR1 is MNHEY and CDR2 SMNVEV (reference sequence). This CDR3 reads CASRPWDSNSPLHF. For the CDR3, the DNA is TGTGCCAGCAGGCCCTGGGACAGCAATTCACCCCTCCACTTT.

The chain links TRBV4-1 to TRBJ1-2, with D perhaps TRBD1 (5 bases). The CDR3 has 14 amino acids. Trimming took 0 bases from V and 4 from J, leaving 9 bases between them. Germline V gene lookup returns CDR1 MGHRA and CDR2 YSYEKL. CDR3 residues: CASSQDGGSYGYTF. The CDR3 DNA reads as TGCGCCAGCAGCCAAGACGGGGGAAGCTATGGCTACACCTTC.

This clone was counted once. V usage is TRBV7-9 and J usage is TRBJ1-6; D is undetermined. The CDR3 totals 12 residues. Germline CDR1 is SEHNR and CDR2 is FQNEAQ (reference sequence). Deletions cut 4 bases from V and 7 bases from J, with 5 bases between. In DNA form, the CDR3 reads TGTGCCAGCAGCTCAGTGAATTCACCCCTCCACTTT. It specifies CASSSVNSPLHF.

V and J are TRBV5-1 and TRBJ2-1; the match to TRBD2 covers 13 bases. Germline V gene lookup returns CDR1 SGHRS and CDR2 YFSETQ. The junction had 5 bases not matched to a gene; V was cut back by 5 bases and J by 6 bases. The CDR3 runs to 15 residues. The CDR3 spells CASSLTSGGGNEQFF. DNA for the CDR3: TGCGCCAGCAGTCTCACTAGCGGGGGGGGCAATGAGCAGTTCTTC. Full variable domain (missing parts from reference TRBV5-1 and TRBJ2-1): KAGVTQTPRYLIKTRGQQVTLSCSPISGHRSVSWYQQTPGQGLQFLFEYFSETQRNKGNFPGRFSGRQFSNSRSEMNVSTLELGDSALYLCASSLTSGGGNEQFFGPGTRLTVL.

This clone appeared once. The rearrangement uses TRBV6-2 or TRBV6-3 and TRBJ2-1; TRBD2 agrees at 8 bases. J lost 4 bases, V lost 4 bases, and 6 bases had no gene match. CDR3 length: 15 amino acids. The germline CDR1 and CDR2 sequences are MNHEY and SVGEGT. Written as DNA, the CDR3 is TGTGCCAGCAGTTCGGGGGGGTCTCTATACAATGAGCAGTTCTTC. Translating gives CASSSGGSLYNEQFF.

The chain links TRBV7-8 to TRBJ1-2, with 10 bases fitting TRBD1. The CDR3 spans 16 residues. Germline V lookup: CDR1 SGHVS, CDR2 FQNEAQ. Trimming removed 5 bases from V and 0 bases from J; junction bases left unmatched: 6. The CDR3 sequence: CASSRQGAKANYGYTF. The CDR3 nucleotides read TGTGCCAGCAGCCGACAGGGGGCCAAGGCTAACTATGGCTACACCTTC. The variable domain in full, completed from reference TRBV7-8 and TRBJ1-2, reads GAGVSQSPRYKVAKRGQDVALRCDPISGHVSLFWYQQALGQGPEFLTYFQNEAQLDKSGLPSDRFFAERPEGSVSTLKIQRTQQEDSAVYLCASSRQGAKANYGYTFGSGTRLTVV.

There are a few counts of this clone. The rearrangement links TRBV6-6 to TRBJ1-6; possible D gene TRBD1, 6 bases. The germline gives CDR1 MNHNY, CDR2 SVGAGI (reference sequence). The V gene lost 7 bases and the J gene lost 7 bases, with 14 bases spanning the gap. The CDR3 sequence is 14 residues long. The CDR3 here is CASNPGQTNSPLHF. In nucleotides, the CDR3 is TGTGCCAGCAATCCCGGACAGACCAATTCACCCCTCCACTTT.

This chain links TRBV29-1 with TRBJ2-7, with D unresolved. Trimming took off 3 bases at V and 5 bases at J, with 17 bases between the two ends. Germline V CDR1 and CDR2: SQVTM, ANQGSEA. The CDR3 has 14 amino acids. CDR3 bases: TGCAGCGTTGACCGGCGAGAAGGAGTCGACGAGCAGTACTTC. Protein product: CSVDRREGVDEQYF.

The J gene is TRBJ1-2, the V gene TRBV7-9; D ambiguous. Germline V gives CDR1 SEHNR, CDR2 FQNEAQ (reference sequence). V shed 4 bases and J shed 4 bases, with 16 bases lying between them. The CDR3 covers 15 residues. In DNA form, the CDR3 reads TGTGCCAGCAGCTCTCCGCTGGTACTTCCCTATGGCTACACCTTC. This encodes CASSSPLVLPYGYTF. Supplemented by reference TRBV7-9 and TRBJ1-2, the full variable domain reads DTGVSQNPRHKITKRGQNVTFRCDPISEHNRLYWYRQTLGQGPEFLTYFQNEAQLEKSRLLSDRFSAERPKGSFSTLEIQRTEQGDSAMYLCASSSPLVLPYGYTFGSGTRLTVV.

This clone was recorded a few times. DNA of the CDR3: TGTGCCAGTAAAGAAAGGACAGGTTCCAATCAGCCCCAGCATTTT. It specifies CASKERTGSNQPQHF. V and J are TRBV19 and TRBJ1-5, with TRBD1 identical over 7 bases. This CDR3 spans 15 amino acids. The germline gives CDR1 LNHDA, CDR2 SQIVND (reference sequence). Trimming at V came to 7 bases and at J to 3 bases, leaving 9 bases not matched to a gene.

The chain carries TRBV19 and TRBJ2-2; 8 bases map to TRBD1. The CDR3 length is 15 residues. V lost 6 bases and J lost 3; bases outside the gene matches: 6. The V gene's germline CDR1 is LNHDA and CDR2 SQIVND (reference sequence). DNA for the CDR3: TGTGCCAGTAGACAAGGACAGGGCGACACCGGGGAGCTGTTTTTT. Protein sequence: CASRQGQGDTGELFF.

The chain has TRBV6-6 and TRBJ1-1, with a tentative D call TRBD1 (5 bases). This CDR3 spans 15 amino acids. Germline loops: CDR1 MNHNY, CDR2 SVGAGI (reference sequence). Trimming left V 2 bases short and J 3 bases short, with 13 bases between. The CDR3 region is CASSYNQGIDTEAFF. CDR3 nucleotides: TGTGCCAGCAGTTACAACCAGGGTATAGACACTGAAGCTTTCTTT.

The chain is built from TRBV5-1 and TRBJ1-3, with a tentative D call TRBD1 (5 bases). Per the germline V gene, CDR1 is SGHRS and CDR2 is YFSETQ. CDR3 size: 15 residues. Trimming removed 0 bases at V and 2 bases at J, with 9 bases between. The CDR3 here is CASSLEGTPGNTIYF. The CDR3 nucleotides are TGCGCCAGCAGCTTGGAAGGGACTCCTGGAAACACCATATATTTT.

In this sample, this clone turned up once. Additional DNA sequences in this sample encode the identical CDR3. The chain joins TRBV7-9 to TRBJ1-1, with 7 bases fitting TRBD1. CDR1 and CDR2 (germline): SEHNR, FQNEAQ (reference sequence). This CDR3 is 14 amino acids long. V trimming: 5 bases; J trimming: 3 bases; junction bases outside the gene matches: 6. The CDR3 loop reads CASSPRQGDTEAFF. Here the CDR3 DNA reads TGTGCCAGCAGCCCCCGACAGGGCGACACTGAAGCTTTCTTT.

This clone was counted once. The chain carries TRBV19 and TRBJ2-5, with D possibly matching TRBD1 (5 bases). Germline V CDR1 and CDR2: LNHDA, SQIVND (reference sequence). The CDR3 is 12 amino acids. Trimming left V 4 bases short and J 4 bases short, with 7 bases between. Here the CDR3 DNA reads TGTGCCAGTAGTAGGGGCGTAGAGACCCAGTACTTC. It yields the protein CASSRGVETQYF.

This sequence joins TRBV9 and TRBJ2-2, with TRBD1 matching 7 bases. The CDR3 runs to 15 residues. The trim removed 4 bases at V and 1 base at J, leaving 4 bases unmatched. Germline loops: CDR1 SGDLS, CDR2 YYNGEE. The CDR3 bases are TGTGCCAGCAGCTTGGGACAGCTGAACACCGGGGAGCTGTTTTTT. It translates to CASSLGQLNTGELFF. Using reference TRBV9 and TRBJ2-2 for the parts outside the CDR3, the full variable domain is DSGVTQTPKHLITATGQRVTLRCSPRSGDLSVYWYQQSLDQGLQFLIQYYNGEERAKGNILERFSAQQFPDLHSELNLSSLELGDSALYFCASSLGQLNTGELFFGEGSRLTVL.

The chain employs TRBV19 and TRBJ1-1; weak D call: TRBD1 (5 bases). This CDR3 contains 15 residues. V gave up 7 bases and J gave up 1 base, with 16 bases separating them. CDR1 is LNHDA, CDR2 SQIVND, per germline (reference sequence). CDR3 residues: CASTLFDSPNTEAFF. The CDR3 nucleotides read TGTGCCAGTACCCTCTTCGACAGTCCGAACACTGAAGCTTTCTTT.

The chain is built from TRBV4-1 and TRBJ2-1; 8 bases agree with TRBD2. V shed 5 bases and J 8 bases; nucleotides not matched to a gene: 11. The CDR3 consists of 15 residues. Germline V gene lookup returns CDR1 MGHRA and CDR2 YSYEKL. CDR3 coding DNA: TGCGCCAGCAGCGTCCGGACTAGCCTGGGCTATGAGCAGTTCTTC. Amino acids: CASSVRTSLGYEQFF.

The V and J genes are TRBV10-3 and TRBJ1-2; unclear D gene. The CDR3 has 15 amino acids. The V gene lost 4 bases and the J gene lost 5 bases, with 17 bases spanning the gap. Germline CDR1 is ENHRY and CDR2 is SYGVKD. CDR3: CAISGGGSSRYGYTF. The CDR3 coding sequence is TGTGCCATCAGTGGTGGAGGCTCTAGTAGGTATGGCTACACCTTC.

The V gene is TRBV6-5, the J gene TRBJ1-2, with 9 bases identical to TRBD1. The CDR3 is 14 amino acids. Germline CDR1 and CDR2: MNHEY and SVGAGI. Trimming at V came to 5 bases and at J to 3 bases, leaving 4 bases not matched to a gene. The CDR3 is CASSRQGEDYGYTF. CDR3 nucleotide sequence: TGTGCCAGCAGTCGACAGGGGGAAGACTATGGCTACACCTTC.

This clone was detected a few times. The rearrangement joins TRBV19 to TRBJ2-3; D is ambiguous. V lost 7 bases, J lost 2 bases, and 10 bases lay in between. From germline, CDR1 is LNHDA and CDR2 SQIVND (reference sequence). The CDR3 contains 13 residues. Written as DNA, the CDR3 is TGTGCCAGTAAGCCAACAGACACAGATACGCAGTATTTT. Translation: CASKPTDTDTQYF.

The genes are TRBV2 and TRBJ1-2; 9 nucleotides match TRBD1. Germline CDR1 is SNHLY and CDR2 is FYNNEI. This CDR3 is built from 16 residues. The V and J ends lost 5 bases and 0 bases, in that order; junction bases with no gene match: 7. The CDR3 DNA reads as TGTGCCAGCAGTTCCGCGGGACAGGGCACTAACTATGGCTACACCTTC. Encoded protein: CASSSAGQGTNYGYTF.

CDR3 sequence (DNA): TGTGCCAGCAGCCAAGATCTGGGGGGAAGGGGCTACACCTTC. It translates to CASSQDLGGRGYTF. The J gene is TRBJ1-2, the V gene TRBV4-2; perhaps TRBD1 as D (5 bases). The CDR3 runs to 14 residues. Trimming removed 0 bases at V and 8 bases at J, with 13 bases between. Looked up from germline, CDR1 is LGHNA and CDR2 is YNFKEQ.